A selection of T cell receptor beta chains follows, all from one sample in a study of T-cell reconstitution after alpha-beta-depleted transplantation in children. TCRdb used MiXCR to reprocess the PCR reads, holding one entry per CDR3 protein. Counted here are 45,000 to 70,000 distinct CDR3 sequences, approximately 43% occurring once; the ten biggest clones make up 95% to 98%. The sequencing used PBMCs, mostly from graft donor cells, collected 360 days after TCRalphabeta/CD19-depleted stem cell transplant. Every receptor here comes from a male patient younger than 18 who had a stem cell transplant for acute lymphoblastic leukemia, so the T cells may come from the graft donor. Both conserved end residues are part of each CDR3. The order of the fields is CDR3 protein, CDR3 DNA, J gene, clone size, D gene, V gene. D genes are given only for firm matches. Expanded clones get a size class; other rows say once, few or many, or leave the size out.

cdr3_aa: CASSSPRDGYNEQFF; cdr3_nt: TGTGCCAGCAGTTCGCCCCGGGACGGTTACAATGAGCAGTTCTTC; j_call: TRBJ2-1; clone_size: NA; d_call: NA; v_call: TRBV12-3/TRBV12-4
cdr3_aa: CASSTGGPGSYNEQFF; cdr3_nt: TGTGCCAGCAGTACCGGAGGCCCCGGCTCCTACAATGAGCAGTTCTTC; j_call: TRBJ2-1; clone_size: NA; d_call: NA; v_call: TRBV12-3/TRBV12-4
cdr3_aa: CASSGGTGVTEAFF; cdr3_nt: TGCGCCAGCAGCGGCGGGACAGGGGTCACTGAAGCTTTCTTT; j_call: TRBJ1-1; clone_size: NA; d_call: TRBD1; v_call: TRBV5-1
cdr3_aa: CASSSRQGPYEQYF; cdr3_nt: TGTGCCAGCAGTTCTCGACAGGGGCCCTACGAGCAGTACTTC; j_call: TRBJ2-7; clone_size: many; d_call: TRBD1; v_call: TRBV12-3/TRBV12-4
cdr3_aa: CASSLEVSGGRTSEQFF; cdr3_nt: TGCGCCAGCAGCTTGGAGGTTAGCGGGGGGCGGACATCTGAGCAGTTCTTC; j_call: TRBJ2-1; clone_size: NA; d_call: TRBD2; v_call: TRBV5-1
cdr3_aa: CASSSDVDTEAFF; cdr3_nt: TGTGCCAGCAGTTCGGATGTGGACACTGAAGCTTTCTTT; j_call: TRBJ1-1; clone_size: NA; d_call: NA; v_call: TRBV27
cdr3_aa: CAISVTSGRDTQYF; cdr3_nt: TGTGCCATCAGTGTAACTAGCGGGAGGGATACGCAGTATTTT; j_call: TRBJ2-3; clone_size: NA; d_call: TRBD2; v_call: TRBV10-3
cdr3_aa: CASSYFGTTYNEQFF; cdr3_nt: TGTGCCAGCAGTTACTTCGGGACAACCTACAATGAGCAGTTCTTC; j_call: TRBJ2-1; clone_size: NA; d_call: NA; v_call: TRBV6-5
cdr3_aa: CATRTGSSEQFF; cdr3_nt: TGTGCCACCCGGACAGGGTCGAGTGAGCAGTTCTTC; j_call: TRBJ2-1; clone_size: NA; d_call: TRBD1; v_call: TRBV6-5
cdr3_aa: CASSLDNWEQYF; cdr3_nt: TGTGCCAGCAGCTTGGACAATTGGGAGCAGTACTTC; j_call: TRBJ2-7; clone_size: few; d_call: NA; v_call: TRBV5-6
cdr3_aa: CASSSGGLISYNEQFF; cdr3_nt: TGTGCCAGCAGTTCCGGGGGCCTAATATCCTACAATGAGCAGTTCTTC; j_call: TRBJ2-1; clone_size: NA; d_call: NA; v_call: TRBV12-3/TRBV12-4
cdr3_aa: CATSRQPPGLARPDEQFF; cdr3_nt: TGTGCCACCAGCAGGCAACCCCCGGGACTAGCTCGGCCCGATGAGCAGTTCTTC; j_call: TRBJ2-1; clone_size: NA; d_call: TRBD2; v_call: TRBV15
cdr3_aa: CASMDRKNIQYF; cdr3_nt: TGTGCCAGCATGGACAGAAAAAACATTCAGTACTTC; j_call: TRBJ2-4; clone_size: few; d_call: NA; v_call: TRBV2
cdr3_aa: CATSDAGLLNNEQFF; cdr3_nt: TGTGCCACCAGTGACGCGGGACTACTAAACAATGAGCAGTTCTTC; j_call: TRBJ2-1; clone_size: once; d_call: TRBD2; v_call: TRBV24-1
cdr3_aa: CASSVDRGSTDTQYF; cdr3_nt: TGTGCCAGTAGTGTGGACAGGGGAAGCACAGATACGCAGTATTTT; j_call: TRBJ2-3; clone_size: NA; d_call: TRBD1; v_call: TRBV19
cdr3_aa: CASSLGTGPSYEQYF; cdr3_nt: TGTGCCAGCAGCTTAGGGACAGGCCCTTCCTACGAGCAGTACTTC; j_call: TRBJ2-7; clone_size: NA; d_call: TRBD1; v_call: TRBV12-3/TRBV12-4
cdr3_aa: CASSFRSGVTDTQYF; cdr3_nt: TGTGCCAGCAGTTTTAGGTCGGGAGTCACAGATACGCAGTATTTT; j_call: TRBJ2-3; clone_size: few; d_call: NA; v_call: TRBV28
cdr3_aa: CASSHGEDTQYF; cdr3_nt: TGCGCCAGCAGCCACGGGGAGGATACGCAGTATTTT; j_call: TRBJ2-3; clone_size: NA; d_call: NA; v_call: TRBV5-1
cdr3_aa: CASSLEGPGPYRGTQYF; cdr3_nt: TGTGCCAGCAGCTTAGAAGGACCGGGACCCTATCGTGGGACCCAGTACTTC; j_call: TRBJ2-5; clone_size: few; d_call: NA; v_call: TRBV7-6
cdr3_aa: CASSSGTKNTGELFF; cdr3_nt: TGTGCCAGCAGTTCTGGGACAAAAAACACCGGGGAGCTGTTTTTT; j_call: TRBJ2-2; clone_size: NA; d_call: NA; v_call: TRBV27
cdr3_aa: CATTRDPSSYEQYF; cdr3_nt: TGTGCCACTACCCGGGACCCGAGCTCCTACGAGCAGTACTTC; j_call: TRBJ2-7; clone_size: NA; d_call: NA; v_call: TRBV10-3
cdr3_aa: CSARDLGDTQYF; cdr3_nt: TGCAGTGCGCGGGACCTGGGAGATACGCAGTATTTT; j_call: TRBJ2-3; clone_size: many; d_call: NA; v_call: TRBV20-1
cdr3_aa: CASSQYTEAFF; cdr3_nt: TGTGCCAGCAGCCAATACACTGAAGCTTTCTTT; j_call: TRBJ1-1; clone_size: NA; d_call: NA; v_call: TRBV3-1
cdr3_aa: CASSFSTEAFF; cdr3_nt: TGTGCCAGCAGTTTTAGTACTGAAGCTTTCTTT; j_call: TRBJ1-1; clone_size: NA; d_call: NA; v_call: TRBV12-3/TRBV12-4
cdr3_aa: CASSLGGAPSRTDTQYF; cdr3_nt: TGTGCCAGCAGCCTCGGAGGGGCGCCCTCGCGCACAGATACGCAGTATTTT; j_call: TRBJ2-3; clone_size: NA; d_call: NA; v_call: TRBV7-2
cdr3_aa: CASSHGANVLTF; cdr3_nt: TGTGCCAGCAGTCATGGGGCCAACGTCCTGACTTTC; j_call: TRBJ2-6; clone_size: few; d_call: NA; v_call: TRBV27
cdr3_aa: CSVDGPTGIKQYF; cdr3_nt: TGCAGCGTTGACGGACCGACAGGCATAAAGCAGTACTTC; j_call: TRBJ2-7; clone_size: NA; d_call: NA; v_call: TRBV29-1
cdr3_aa: CASSLGPGTDTQYF; cdr3_nt: TGTGCCAGCAGTTTAGGACCCGGCACAGATACGCAGTATTTT; j_call: TRBJ2-3; clone_size: NA; d_call: NA; v_call: TRBV12-3/TRBV12-4
cdr3_aa: CASSPGLPREQYF; cdr3_nt: TGTGCCAGCAGTCCGGGGCTACCGAGGGAGCAGTACTTC; j_call: TRBJ2-7; clone_size: NA; d_call: NA; v_call: TRBV27
cdr3_aa: CASSLASGTRRRETQYF; cdr3_nt: TGTGCCAGCAGCTTAGCCTCCGGGACGCGGAGGAGGGAGACCCAGTACTTC; j_call: TRBJ2-5; clone_size: NA; d_call: NA; v_call: TRBV7-2
cdr3_aa: CSATGDRLPSGGNYGYTF; cdr3_nt: TGCAGCGCCACAGGGGACAGGCTCCCCTCGGGGGGTAACTATGGCTACACCTTC; j_call: TRBJ1-2; clone_size: NA; d_call: TRBD1; v_call: TRBV29-1
cdr3_aa: CASSAPLGPYEQYF; cdr3_nt: TGTGCCAGCAGTGCCCCCCTGGGGCCCTACGAGCAGTACTTC; j_call: TRBJ2-7; clone_size: few; d_call: NA; v_call: TRBV2
cdr3_aa: CASLGRVGELFF; cdr3_nt: TGTGCCAGCTTGGGGCGCGTCGGGGAGCTGTTTTTT; j_call: TRBJ2-2; clone_size: few; d_call: NA; v_call: TRBV6-2/TRBV6-3
cdr3_aa: CSVEESETSEYEQYF; cdr3_nt: TGCAGCGTTGAAGAGTCGGAGACATCTGAATACGAGCAGTACTTC; j_call: TRBJ2-7; clone_size: NA; d_call: NA; v_call: TRBV29-1
cdr3_aa: CASSSLSGRNYNEQFF; cdr3_nt: TGTGCCAGCAGTTCACTAAGCGGGAGGAACTACAATGAGCAGTTCTTC; j_call: TRBJ2-1; clone_size: NA; d_call: TRBD2; v_call: TRBV6-2/TRBV6-3
cdr3_aa: CASSPLREGDEQFF; cdr3_nt: TGTGCCAGCAGTCCGCTAAGGGAGGGCGATGAGCAGTTCTTC; j_call: TRBJ2-1; clone_size: NA; d_call: TRBD2; v_call: TRBV27
cdr3_aa: CSARDYRNQETQYF; cdr3_nt: TGCAGTGCTAGAGATTACCGTAACCAAGAGACCCAGTACTTC; j_call: TRBJ2-5; clone_size: few; d_call: NA; v_call: TRBV20-1
cdr3_aa: CASSVVGSTYNEQFF; cdr3_nt: TGTGCCAGCAGCGTAGTGGGGAGCACCTACAATGAGCAGTTCTTC; j_call: TRBJ2-1; clone_size: few; d_call: NA; v_call: TRBV9
cdr3_aa: CASSTTPTRQETQYF; cdr3_nt: TGTGCCAGCAGTACCACTCCTACTAGACAAGAGACCCAGTACTTC; j_call: TRBJ2-5; clone_size: NA; d_call: NA; v_call: TRBV12-3/TRBV12-4
cdr3_aa: CASSPQGPLGYF; cdr3_nt: TGTGCCAGCAGTCCCCAGGGTCCCCTGGGGTACTTC; j_call: TRBJ2-7; clone_size: NA; d_call: NA; v_call: TRBV28
cdr3_aa: CSVGWVAGKETQYF; cdr3_nt: TGCAGCGTTGGCTGGGTAGCAGGGAAAGAGACCCAGTACTTC; j_call: TRBJ2-5; clone_size: few; d_call: NA; v_call: TRBV29-1
cdr3_aa: CASRGVLLNTEAFF; cdr3_nt: TGCGCCTCTAGGGGAGTGCTATTGAACACTGAAGCTTTCTTT; j_call: TRBJ1-1; clone_size: NA; d_call: NA; v_call: TRBV4-1